This T cell receptor (beta chain) is drawn from a study of T-cell reconstitution after alpha-beta-depleted transplantation in children. Study results and caveats: T-cell counts and diversity at one year following transplant were attributed mainly to newly produced T cells. Day-60 TCRbeta diversity that was high in some patients was derived from surviving recipient T cells and thymic progenitors. Reportedly, only several hundred clones from non-depleted graft cells drove alpha-beta T-cell counts at about two months.

Unique molecular identifiers were incorporated when the TCRbeta library was constructed. TCRdb passed the PCR reads through MiXCR, listing each CDR3 protein once. In the table there are over 25,000 distinct CDR3 sequences, roughly 6.7% of which are singletons. This clonotype was detected a few times. The antigen is unknown. Germline V gives CDR1 SGHRS, CDR2 YFSETQ. The J segment lost 3 bases and the V segment lost 4 bases, leaving 9 bases of the junction unmatched. The CDR3 runs to 15 residues. This sequence was found in a child in the first two years of life who had a stem cell transplant for acute myeloid leukemia, so the T cells may come from the graft donor. The V call is TRBV5-1, the J call TRBJ2-7, with TRBD1 matching over 8 bases. Sequenced here: peripheral blood, sampled 60 days after TCRalphabeta/CD19-depleted stem cell transplant. DNA of the CDR3: TGCGCCAGCAGCCACAGGGGGAGGTACGGCTACGAGCAGTACTTC. Translating gives CASSHRGRYGYEQYF.